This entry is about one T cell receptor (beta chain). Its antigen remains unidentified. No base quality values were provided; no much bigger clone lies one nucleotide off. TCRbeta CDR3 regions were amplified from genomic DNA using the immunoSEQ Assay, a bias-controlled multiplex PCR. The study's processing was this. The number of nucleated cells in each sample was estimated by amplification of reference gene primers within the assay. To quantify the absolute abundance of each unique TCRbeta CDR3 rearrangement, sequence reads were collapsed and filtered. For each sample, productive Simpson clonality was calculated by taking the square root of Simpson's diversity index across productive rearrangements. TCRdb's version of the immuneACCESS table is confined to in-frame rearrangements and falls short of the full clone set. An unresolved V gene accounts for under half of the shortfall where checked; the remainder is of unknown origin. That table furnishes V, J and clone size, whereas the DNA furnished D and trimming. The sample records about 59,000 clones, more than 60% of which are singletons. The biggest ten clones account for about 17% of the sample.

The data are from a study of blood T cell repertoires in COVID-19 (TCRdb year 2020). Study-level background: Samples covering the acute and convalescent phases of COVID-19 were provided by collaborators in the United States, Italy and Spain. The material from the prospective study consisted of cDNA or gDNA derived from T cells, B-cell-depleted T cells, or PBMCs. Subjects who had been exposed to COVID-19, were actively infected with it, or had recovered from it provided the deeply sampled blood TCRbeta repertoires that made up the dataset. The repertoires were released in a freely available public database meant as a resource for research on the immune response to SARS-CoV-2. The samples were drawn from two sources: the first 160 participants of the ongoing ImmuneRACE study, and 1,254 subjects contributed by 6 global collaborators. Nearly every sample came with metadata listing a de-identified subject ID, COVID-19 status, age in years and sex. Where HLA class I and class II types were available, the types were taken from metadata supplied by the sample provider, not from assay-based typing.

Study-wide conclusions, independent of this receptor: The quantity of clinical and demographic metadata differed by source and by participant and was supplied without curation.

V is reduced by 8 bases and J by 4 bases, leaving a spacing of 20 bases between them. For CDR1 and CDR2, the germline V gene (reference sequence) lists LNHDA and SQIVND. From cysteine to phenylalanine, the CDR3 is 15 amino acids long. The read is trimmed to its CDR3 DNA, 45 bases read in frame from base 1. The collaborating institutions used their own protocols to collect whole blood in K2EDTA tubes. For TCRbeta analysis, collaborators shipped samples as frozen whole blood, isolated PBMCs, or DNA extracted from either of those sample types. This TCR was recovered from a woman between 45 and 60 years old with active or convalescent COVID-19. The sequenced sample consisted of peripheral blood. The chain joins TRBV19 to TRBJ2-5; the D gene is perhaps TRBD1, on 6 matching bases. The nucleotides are TGTGCCAGTCAGAAGACAGGTACAAGCCTAGAGACCCAGTACTTC. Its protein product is CASQKTGTSLETQYF.